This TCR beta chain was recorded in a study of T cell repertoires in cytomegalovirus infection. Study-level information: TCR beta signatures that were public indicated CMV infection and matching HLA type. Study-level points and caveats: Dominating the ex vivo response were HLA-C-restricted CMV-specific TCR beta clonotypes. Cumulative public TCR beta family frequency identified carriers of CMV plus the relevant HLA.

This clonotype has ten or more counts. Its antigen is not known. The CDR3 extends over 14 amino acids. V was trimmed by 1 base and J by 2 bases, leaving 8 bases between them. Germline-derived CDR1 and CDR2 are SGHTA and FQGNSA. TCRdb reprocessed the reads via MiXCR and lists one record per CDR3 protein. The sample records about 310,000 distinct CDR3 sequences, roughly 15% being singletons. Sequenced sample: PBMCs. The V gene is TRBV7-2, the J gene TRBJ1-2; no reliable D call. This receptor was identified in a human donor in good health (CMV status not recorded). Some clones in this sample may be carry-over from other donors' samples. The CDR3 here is CASSLDAGNYGYTF. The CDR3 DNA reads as TGTGCCAGCAGCTTAGACGCGGGAAACTATGGCTACACCTTC.